This TCR beta chain was captured in a study of blood T cell repertoires in COVID-19. Background on the study: Samples taken during acute and convalescent COVID-19 were collected in the United States, Italy and Spain. The cDNA or gDNA used as material had been derived from T cells, B-cell-depleted T cells, or PBMCs.

As originally analysed: It was from reference gene primer amplification that nucleated cell counts were estimated. Measured with immunoSEQ multiplex PCR; TCRdb has only the in-frame clones, and not every one. Clone size and V and J calls were adopted from that table, with D and trimming inferred from the DNA. This sample yields about 120,000 clones, of which around 80% are seen a single time; about 4% belongs to the top ten. This CDR3 region has 12 residues. The germline V and J ends were trimmed by 5 bases and 9 bases, with 11 bases remaining between them. Germline CDR1 reads LGHDT; CDR2 reads YNNKEL (reference sequence).

The receptor was isolated from a woman of 80 years or more with acute or convalescent COVID-19. Input material: peripheral blood. The V gene is TRBV3-1 (or the pseudogene TRBV3-2), the J gene TRBJ2-4; a possible D gene is TRBD2 (6 bases). In DNA form, the CDR3 reads TGTGCCAGCAGCTTACTCGGGAGCATTCAGTACTTC. This codes for CASSLLGSIQYF.